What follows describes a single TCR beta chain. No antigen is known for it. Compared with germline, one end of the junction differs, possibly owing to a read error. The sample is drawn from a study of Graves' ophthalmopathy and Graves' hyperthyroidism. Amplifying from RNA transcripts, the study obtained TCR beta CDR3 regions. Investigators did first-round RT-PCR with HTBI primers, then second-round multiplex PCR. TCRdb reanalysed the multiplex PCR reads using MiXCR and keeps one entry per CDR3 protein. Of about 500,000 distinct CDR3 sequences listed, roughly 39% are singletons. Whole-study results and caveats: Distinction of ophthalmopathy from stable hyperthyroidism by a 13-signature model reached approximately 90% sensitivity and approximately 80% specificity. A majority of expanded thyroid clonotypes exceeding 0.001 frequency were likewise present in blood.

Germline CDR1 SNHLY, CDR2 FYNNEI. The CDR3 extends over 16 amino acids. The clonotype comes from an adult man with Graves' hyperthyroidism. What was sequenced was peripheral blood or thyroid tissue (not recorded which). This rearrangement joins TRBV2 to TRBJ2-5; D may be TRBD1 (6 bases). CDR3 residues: CANSEGGVSWDNGQYF. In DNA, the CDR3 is TGTGCCAACAGTGAAGGTGGGGTTTCTTGGGACAATGGGCAGTACTTC. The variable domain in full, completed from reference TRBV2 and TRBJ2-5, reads EPEVTQTPSHQVTQMGQEVILRCVPISNHLYFYWYRQILGQKVEFLVSFYNNEISEKSEIFDDQFSVERPDGSNFTLKIRSTKLEDSAMYFCANSEGGVSWDNGQYFGPGTRLLVL.